The 25 T cell receptor beta chains below were found in one sample sequenced in a study of CD8 T cells in Susac syndrome. RNA totalling about 0.5 to 1 ug underwent reverse transcription with random hexamers. A single record per CDR3 protein comes from TCRdb applying MiXCR to the immunoSEQ multiplex PCR reads. Among some 250,000 distinct CDR3 sequences, less than 96% were seen once, and the ten largest hold 0.08% to 0.11%. The sequencing sample was made of CD4+ T cells from PBMCs. The receptors stem from a human donor with Susac syndrome.

The rearrangement uses TRBV25-1 and TRBJ2-3, with a tentative D call TRBD2 (6 bases). The CDR3 spans 16 residues. Germline loops: CDR1 MGHDK, CDR2 SYGVNS. V dropped 2 bases and J dropped 4 bases, with 16 bases sitting between them. CDR3 coding DNA: TGTGCCAGCAGTGAAACGGAGGGCCAGGGTGCAGATACGCAGTATTTT. As protein: CASSETEGQGADTQYF.

The chain links TRBV29-1 to TRBJ1-1, with unresolved D. Germline V gene data show CDR1 as SQVTM and CDR2 as ANQGSEA. The CDR3 is 14 amino acids. Trimming took off 4 bases at V and 0 bases at J, with 12 bases between the two ends. The CDR3 nucleotides are TGCAGCGTTGGTCGGAAGCTTATGAACACTGAAGCTTTCTTT. Amino acids: CSVGRKLMNTEAFF.

The chain combines TRBV5-4 with TRBJ2-4, with no clear D. Germline values: CDR1 SGHNT, CDR2 YYREEE (reference sequence). The germline V and J ends were trimmed by 7 bases and 2 bases, with 16 bases remaining between them. The CDR3 runs to 15 residues. In nucleotides, the CDR3 is TGTGCCAGCCATTCCACGGGCAGTTCCAAAAACATTCAGTACTTC. Its protein product is CASHSTGSSKNIQYF.

The genes are TRBV23-1 and TRBJ2-5; D is tentatively TRBD1 or TRBD2 (6 bases each). TRBV23-1 counts as an open reading frame of uncertain function. CDR3 length: 13 amino acids. Trimming pared 8 bases from V and 5 bases from J, leaving 15 bases between. The CDR3 DNA reads TGCGCCAGCTGCAGGGGAGGTCCGGAGACCCAGTACTTC. Translation: CASCRGGPETQYF.

The J gene is TRBJ2-7, the V gene TRBV19, with 7 bases that match TRBD2. V dropped 4 bases and J dropped 5; count of bases not matched to a gene: 14. The CDR3 sequence is 16 residues long. The germline CDR1 and CDR2 sequences are LNHDA and SQIVND (reference sequence). CDR3: CASSKVPRGGVHEQYF. For the CDR3, the DNA is TGTGCCAGTAGTAAAGTACCCCGCGGGGGAGTACACGAGCAGTACTTC.

The rearrangement joins TRBV14 to TRBJ2-3; 13 bases are shared with TRBD2. Trimming cost V 0 bases and J 0 bases; bases outside gene matches: 3. CDR1 is SGHDN, CDR2 FVKESK, per germline. The CDR3 spans 18 residues. The CDR3 reads CASSQDLLAGGSTDTQYF. The CDR3 nucleotides are TGTGCCAGCAGCCAAGACCTACTAGCGGGAGGGAGCACAGATACGCAGTATTTT.

This clonotype has only one observation. V and J are TRBV28 and TRBJ2-1; 10 bases agree with TRBD1. In germline, CDR1 is MDHEN, CDR2 SYDVKM. The CDR3 has 17 residues. Losses at the gene ends were 3 bases for V and 3 bases for J; bases not matched to a gene: 8. The CDR3 DNA follows: TGTGCCAGCAGTTTCTTTCCCGGGACAGGGGACTACAATGAGCAGTTCTTC. It encodes CASSFFPGTGDYNEQFF.

This chain joins TRBV24-1 and TRBJ2-5; a possible D gene is TRBD1 (5 bases). This CDR3 contains 14 residues. The V end lost 6 bases, the J end lost 4 bases, and 14 bases lay between the germline ends. Germline CDR1 reads KGHDR; CDR2 reads SFDVKD. CDR3 DNA sequence: TGTGCCACCAGTAATCCGCAGGGTTCAGAGACCCAGTACTTC. Encoded protein: CATSNPQGSETQYF.

This clonotype was recorded once. The chain carries TRBV18 and TRBJ1-5, with D uncertain. The ends were cut back, 4 bases at V and 8 bases at J, with 12 bases in the middle. This CDR3 comprises 13 residues. The germline gives CDR1 KGHSH, CDR2 LQKENI. CDR3 DNA sequence: TGTGCCAGCTCACAACAAGACCAGGAGCCCCAGCATTTT. Protein sequence: CASSQQDQEPQHF. Full variable domain (rest looked up from reference TRBV18 and TRBJ1-5): NAGVMQNPRHLVRRRGQEARLRCSPMKGHSHVYWYRQLPEEGLKFMVYLQKENIIDESGMPKERFSAEFPKEGPSILRIQQVVRGDSAAYFCASSQQDQEPQHFGDGTRLSIL.

This chain uses TRBV10-3 with TRBJ2-6, with a weak D call TRBD1 (6 bases). Germline CDR1 is ENHRY and CDR2 is SYGVKD. The CDR3 spans 13 residues. The ends were cut back, 9 bases at V and 3 bases at J, with 9 bases in the middle. CDR3 in DNA: TGTGCCATAGCAGGGGTTGGGGCCAACGTCCTGACTTTC. This codes for CAIAGVGANVLTF.

The V call is TRBV19, the J call TRBJ1-5; 8 nucleotides match TRBD1. CDR1 and CDR2 (germline): LNHDA, SQIVND (reference sequence). V shed 5 bases, J shed 3 bases, and the junction held 6 bases outside the gene matches. CDR3 length: 15 amino acids. The CDR3 bases are TGTGCCAGTAGTGTCGGACAGGGCAACAATCAGCCCCAGCATTTT. This codes for CASSVGQGNNQPQHF.

The rearrangement uses TRBV29-1 and TRBJ2-3; the D is unclear. The germline V and J ends were trimmed by 5 bases and 0 bases, with 15 bases remaining between them. Germline CDR1 is SQVTM and CDR2 is ANQGSEA. This CDR3 has 15 residues. CDR3 in DNA: TGCAGCGTTAGGGCTCTCGAGTCTAGCACAGATACGCAGTATTTT. Translated, it gives CSVRALESSTDTQYF.

The CDR3 bases are TGTGCCTGGAGTGCCCTCCGGGGGAAGATCGGTGAGCAGTTCTTC. Translation: CAWSALRGKIGEQFF. The chain carries TRBV30 and TRBJ2-1, with D perhaps TRBD2 (6 bases). CDR1 is GTSNPN, CDR2 SVGIG, per germline (reference sequence). Trimming pared 1 base from V and 9 bases from J, leaving 19 bases between. The CDR3 covers 15 residues. The variable domain in full, completed from reference TRBV30 and TRBJ2-1, reads SQTIHQWPATLVQPVGSPLSLECTVEGTSNPNLYWYRQAAGRGLQLLFYSVGIGQISSEVPQNLSASRPQDRQFILSSKKLLLSDSGFYLCAWSALRGKIGEQFFGPGTRLTVL.

The chain recombines TRBV6-2 or TRBV6-3 with TRBJ2-1, with D possibly matching TRBD1 (6 bases). CDR3 length equals 12 residues. Trimming took 6 bases from V and 8 from J, leaving 11 bases between them. Per germline, CDR1 MNHEY and CDR2 SVGEGT. In DNA, the CDR3 is TGTGCCAGCAGCCTACAGGGAGATGAGCAGTTCTTC. Its protein product is CASSLQGDEQFF.

This chain uses TRBV5-1 with TRBJ2-1; TRBD2 might be the D (5 bases). Trimming cost V 5 bases and J 4 bases, with 13 bases left between them. This CDR3 comprises 14 residues. Germline V lookup: CDR1 SGHRS, CDR2 YFSETQ. CDR3 DNA: TGCGCCAGCAGGGCCGGGATTGCATACAATGAGCAGTTCTTC. Its translation: CASRAGIAYNEQFF.

This clonotype was seen a single time. V and J are TRBV4-1 and TRBJ2-5, with D uncertain. There are 12 residues in the CDR3. V lost 0 bases and J lost 7, with 6 bases in between. Germline loops: CDR1 MGHRA, CDR2 YSYEKL. The CDR3 protein is CASSQDRWTQYF. CDR3 sequence (DNA): TGCGCCAGCAGCCAAGACCGGTGGACCCAGTACTTC.

The chain joins TRBV4-1 to TRBJ1-2; D is unresolved. The CDR3 loop spans 15 amino acids. V dropped 0 bases and J dropped 3 bases, with 11 bases sitting between them. From germline, CDR1 is MGHRA and CDR2 YSYEKL. CDR3 sequence reads: CASSQEERPDYGYTF. As DNA, the CDR3 is TGCGCCAGCAGCCAAGAGGAAAGACCCGACTATGGCTACACCTTC.

This clonotype was found once. This chain connects TRBV20-1 to TRBJ2-3; 10 bases fit TRBD2. Per germline, CDR1 DFQATT and CDR2 SNEGSKA (reference sequence). The CDR3 length is 16 residues. The V and J ends lost 4 bases and 0 bases, in that order; junction bases with no gene match: 7. The CDR3 protein is CSATETSGPSTDTQYF. The CDR3 DNA reads as TGCAGTGCTACCGAGACTAGCGGGCCTAGCACAGATACGCAGTATTTT.

The chain couples TRBV30 to TRBJ2-3; D remains unclear. The CDR3 sequence is 12 residues long. With 0 bases removed from V and 6 bases from J, the gap between germline ends came to 7 bases. CDR1 GTSNPN and CDR2 SVGIG come from the germline V gene (reference sequence). The CDR3 DNA reads TGTGCCTGGAGTGTACTGGGGGATACGCAGTATTTT. Amino acids: CAWSVLGDTQYF.

A single count supports this clonotype. The chain uses TRBV29-1 and TRBJ2-3; tentative D call: TRBD2 (6 bases). Trimming removed 1 base at V and 5 bases at J, with 10 bases between. CDR1 SQVTM and CDR2 ANQGSEA come from the germline V gene. The CDR3 runs to 13 residues. In DNA, the CDR3 is TGCAGCGTTGAAGCCCGGGGGTTAGATACGCAGTATTTT. Translated: CSVEARGLDTQYF.

This chain links TRBV4-1 with TRBJ2-7, with 7 positions matching TRBD2. CDR3 size: 17 residues. V shed 0 bases and J 5 bases; nucleotides not matched to a gene: 13. CDR1 and CDR2 (germline): MGHRA, YSYEKL. The CDR3 coding sequence is TGCGCCAGCAGCCAAGACCTACTCCGGGCGGGAGAGGACGAGCAGTACTTC. It yields the protein CASSQDLLRAGEDEQYF.

In DNA, the CDR3 is TGCGCCAGCAGTCAATGGCGGACAGGGGACCTGAACACTGAAGCTTTCTTT. Its protein is CASSQWRTGDLNTEAFF. V is TRBV23-1 and J is TRBJ1-1, with 9 bases that match TRBD1. TRBV23-1 has ORF status, its function being uncertain. V was clipped by 1 base and J by 0 bases; unmatched bases: 6. This CDR3 comprises 17 residues.

This chain links TRBV29-1 with TRBJ2-1; D is perhaps TRBD2 (5 bases). CDR3 size: 14 residues. The germline CDR1 and CDR2 sequences are SQVTM and ANQGSEA. With 4 bases removed from V and 3 bases from J, the gap between germline ends came to 13 bases. CDR3 residues: CSVGRRLNYNEQFF. CDR3 nucleotide sequence: TGCAGCGTTGGAAGGCGACTAAACTACAATGAGCAGTTCTTC.

The gene calls are TRBV12-3 or TRBV12-4 and TRBJ2-1; D unclear. This CDR3 spans 13 amino acids. Trimming cost V 4 bases and J 6 bases, with 10 bases left between them. The CDR3 sequence: CASSSLLGNEQFF. The DNA of the CDR3 is TGTGCCAGCAGTTCACTCCTAGGCAATGAGCAGTTCTTC.

The V gene is TRBV29-1, the J gene TRBJ2-1, with 7 bases that match TRBD2. The V and J ends lost 4 bases and 9 bases, in that order; junction bases with no gene match: 6. From germline, CDR1 is SQVTM and CDR2 ANQGSEA. The CDR3 extends over 12 amino acids. The CDR3 protein is CSVVRSGIEQFF. The CDR3, as DNA: TGCAGCGTTGTGAGGAGCGGGATTGAGCAGTTCTTC.